Each of the 25 T cell receptor beta chains below was sequenced from the same sample in a study of post-analysis software for immune sequencing data. The study, taken as a whole, reports: A handful of TRBV segments appeared more often in patients than in controls, and TRBV5-6, TRBV5-1 and TRBV20-1 were among these.

No antigen has been identified for these receptors. Researchers reported that TCR beta cDNA libraries carried unique molecular identifiers. TCRdb redid the calling of the PCR reads with MiXCR, one entry per CDR3 protein. Of 650,000 to 850,000 distinct CDR3 sequences listed, 46% were seen once; the top ten hold roughly 4.4%. Sequencing was performed on blood. Source of these receptors: a girl aged 10 to 17 with multiple sclerosis.

The CDR3 loop reads CASSLRTHQETQYF. The CDR3 DNA reads as TGTGCCAGCAGCTTAAGGACGCACCAAGAGACCCAGTACTTC. This chain joins TRBV7-6 and TRBJ2-5; D is unclear. The CDR3 has 14 amino acids. Per the germline V gene, CDR1 is SGHVS and CDR2 is FNYEAQ. With 2 bases removed from V and 0 bases from J, the gap between germline ends came to 7 bases.

This clonotype has only a few counts. CDR3: CSARSGIAEQYF. The CDR3 bases are TGCAGTGCTAGGAGCGGGATTGCCGAGCAGTACTTC. The V and J genes are TRBV20-1 and TRBJ2-1, with 7 nucleotides matching TRBD2. The DNA end favors TRBJ2-7, so the J call may be wrong. Germline V CDR1 and CDR2: DFQATT, SNEGSKA (reference sequence). This CDR3 region has 12 residues.

The chain employs TRBV20-1 and TRBJ2-7, with D maybe TRBD2 (6 bases). Germline V gene sequence: CDR1 DFQATT, CDR2 SNEGSKA (reference sequence). The V gene lost 2 bases and the J gene lost 1 base, with 12 bases spanning the gap. CDR3 length: 14 amino acids. The CDR3 sequence: CSARRLGESYEQYF. The CDR3 DNA follows: TGCAGTGCTAGAAGACTAGGGGAATCCTACGAGCAGTACTTC.

This clonotype was counted a few times. The V and J genes are TRBV12-5 and TRBJ2-7, with 7 bases fitting TRBD2. V lost 5 bases to trimming and J lost 3 bases; unmatched junction nucleotides: 10. There are 15 residues in the CDR3. From germline, CDR1 is LGHNT and CDR2 FRNRAP. The chain's CDR3 is CASGPGEGRGYEQYF. CDR3 DNA sequence: TGTGCTAGTGGTCCCGGGGAGGGAAGGGGCTACGAGCAGTACTTC.

The J gene is TRBJ1-1, the V gene TRBV5-1; D is perhaps TRBD1 (6 bases). Germline V gene data show CDR1 as SGHRS and CDR2 as YFSETQ. The ends were cut back, 6 bases at V and 6 bases at J, with 18 bases in the middle. This CDR3 contains 14 residues. In DNA, the CDR3 is TGCGCCAGCACCCCCAACACAGGGACCCCTGAAGCTTTCTTT. Protein: CASTPNTGTPEAFF.

The rearrangement uses TRBV12-3 or TRBV12-4 and TRBJ2-1, with D perhaps matching TRBD2 (5 bases). Trimming removed 6 bases from V and 6 bases from J, with 18 bases in between. The length of the CDR3 is 15 residues. The CDR3 region is CASSLGEAVANEQFF. DNA for the CDR3: TGTGCCAGCAGCCTCGGGGAAGCCGTGGCCAATGAGCAGTTCTTC.

V usage is TRBV4-1 and J usage is TRBJ1-5, with D possibly matching TRBD1 (6 bases). Germline-derived CDR1 and CDR2 are MGHRA and YSYEKL. The CDR3 has 15 amino acids. Trimming took 0 bases from V and 4 from J, leaving 10 bases between them. CDR3 region: CASSQEDSQNQPQHF. The CDR3 DNA follows: TGCGCCAGCAGCCAAGAGGACAGTCAAAATCAGCCCCAGCATTTT.

This clonotype was counted only a few times. V gene TRBV5-5 combines with J gene TRBJ2-3, with D uncertain. The length of the CDR3 is 15 residues. V was shortened by 0 bases and J by 0 bases, with 8 bases between the two germline ends. The germline V gene has CDR1 SGHKS and CDR2 YYEKEE (reference sequence). CDR3 sequence reads: CASSLDSTSTDTQYF. The CDR3 region has the DNA TGTGCCAGCAGCTTGGACAGTACTAGCACAGATACGCAGTATTTT. The full variable domain, completed using reference TRBV5-5 and TRBJ2-3, is DAGVTQSPTHLIKTRGQQVTLRCSPISGHKSVSWYQQVLGQGPQFIFQYYEKEERGRGNFPDRFSARQFPNYSSELNVNALLLGDSALYLCASSLDSTSTDTQYFGPGTRLTVL.

The CDR3 protein is CASSQGASAKSYEQYF. The CDR3 DNA reads TGTGCCAGCAGCCAAGGGGCTAGCGCAAAGTCCTACGAGCAGTACTTC. The chain carries TRBV3-1 and TRBJ2-7, with a tentative D call TRBD2 (6 bases). Germline assignment: CDR1 LGHDT and CDR2 YNNKEL (reference sequence). Deletions cut 1 base from V and 1 base from J, with 14 bases between. The CDR3 has 16 residues.

The chain employs TRBV4-3 and TRBJ2-1; D is ambiguous. V lost 1 base, J lost 0 bases, and 16 bases lay in between. CDR3 size: 18 residues. Per the germline V gene, CDR1 is LGHNA and CDR2 is YSLEER. Written as DNA, the CDR3 is TGCGCCAGCAGCCAAGGCTCGACCGTGGTGCGCTCCTACAATGAGCAGTTCTTC. Amino acids: CASSQGSTVVRSYNEQFF.

The chain uses TRBV5-6 and TRBJ2-1, with TRBD2 matching over 7 bases. The CDR3 extends over 14 amino acids. Per germline, CDR1 SGHDT and CDR2 YYEEEE. V was clipped by 5 bases and J by 10 bases; unmatched bases: 12. CDR3 residues: CASRSMGGLYEQFF. The DNA for the CDR3 is TGTGCCAGCAGATCGATGGGAGGGCTCTACGAGCAGTTCTTC. Complete variable domain (other parts from reference TRBV5-6 and TRBJ2-1): DAGVTQSPTHLIKTRGQQVTLRCSPKSGHDTVSWYQQALGQGPQFIFQYYEEEERQRGNFPDRFSGHQFPNYSSELNVNALLLGDSALYLCASRSMGGLYEQFFGPGTRLTVL.

The rearrangement joins TRBV7-2 to TRBJ1-5; 9 bases fit TRBD1. The CDR3 sequence is 15 residues long. V was pared by 1 base and J by 6 bases, with 4 bases of the junction left unmatched. Germline values: CDR1 SGHTA, CDR2 FQGNSA. CDR3 in amino acids: CASSLGDRAIQPQHF. Here the CDR3 DNA reads TGTGCCAGCAGCTTAGGGGACAGGGCGATTCAGCCCCAGCATTTT.

The sample holds a few counts of this clonotype. The J gene is TRBJ2-6, the V gene TRBV7-2; 7 bases match TRBD2. Germline V CDR1 and CDR2: SGHTA, FQGNSA. This CDR3 region has 19 residues. Trimming removed 1 base from V and 1 base from J; junction bases left unmatched: 10. This chain's CDR3 is CASSLGASGLGSGANVLTF. The CDR3 DNA is TGTGCCAGCAGCTTAGGCGCTAGCGGTCTCGGGTCTGGGGCCAACGTCCTGACTTTC.

The genes are TRBV5-1 and TRBJ1-2; TRBD1 is a possible D gene (6 bases). The V and J ends lost 9 bases and 6 bases respectively, with 33 bases between them. The germline CDR1 and CDR2 sequences are SGHRS and YFSETQ. This CDR3 region has 18 residues. CDR3 nucleotides: TGCGCCACGTCTGGGATTGAAGGGGGGGGCGTGAAGGGTCATGGCTACACCTTC. Residues: CATSGIEGGGVKGHGYTF.

The count of this clonotype is one. This chain uses TRBV15 with TRBJ2-5, with 7 positions matching TRBD1. CDR3 length: 13 residues. Germline CDR1 is LNHNV and CDR2 is YYDKDF (reference sequence). V was clipped by 0 bases and J by 11 bases; unmatched bases: 6. The CDR3 DNA is TGTGCCACCAGCAGAGAGGGCCAGGGGGAGCAGTACTTC. Translated, it gives CATSREGQGEQYF.

This clonotype was seen a few times. The chain couples TRBV20-1 to TRBJ2-1; TRBD2 aligns across 9 bases. CDR1 and CDR2 from the germline V gene are DFQATT and SNEGSKA (reference sequence). The length of the CDR3 is 14 residues. V shed 3 bases and J 8 bases; nucleotides not matched to a gene: 8. This CDR3 is CSARGLARRDEQFF. CDR3 coding DNA: TGCAGTGCTAGGGGACTAGCAAGACGCGATGAGCAGTTCTTC.

This chain uses TRBV11-2 with TRBJ1-6, with 11 bases fitting TRBD1. Germline V gives CDR1 SGHAT, CDR2 FQNNGV. This CDR3 spans 15 amino acids. V shed 6 bases and J 9 bases; nucleotides not matched to a gene: 7. CDR3 sequence: CASRAGTGGSSPLHF. The CDR3 nucleotides read TGTGCCAGCAGGGCTGGGACAGGGGGGAGTTCACCCCTCCACTTT.

The chain is built from TRBV7-8 and TRBJ2-1, with no clear D. The CDR3 sequence is 10 residues long. CDR1 SGHVS and CDR2 FQNEAQ come from the germline V gene. Trimming took off 5 bases at V and 12 bases at J, with 8 bases between the two ends. CDR3 loop: CASSASRQFF. CDR3 nucleotides: TGTGCCAGCAGCGCCTCGCGGCAGTTCTTC.

This clonotype was seen more than once but under ten times. The rearrangement uses TRBV18 and TRBJ2-1; 7 bases are a match to TRBD1. Germline V CDR1 and CDR2: KGHSH, LQKENI. The V segment lost 6 bases and the J segment 4 bases; nucleotides outside the gene matches: 9. This CDR3 is built from 15 residues. The CDR3 spells CASSQTGASYNEQFF. The CDR3 DNA reads TGTGCCAGCTCTCAAACAGGGGCTTCGTACAATGAGCAGTTCTTC.

The chain recombines TRBV12-3 or TRBV12-4 with TRBJ2-7, with 12 bases aligning to TRBD2. The DNA matches TRBJ2-5 better at its end, which makes the J call doubtful. This CDR3 comprises 18 residues. CDR3 bases: TGTGCCAGCAGCCCCGGGACTAGCGGGTCCCCAGCGGGAGAGACCCAGTACTTC. Amino acid sequence: CASSPGTSGSPAGETQYF.

Turning to this clonotype: Compared with germline, one end of the junction differs, possibly owing to a read error. The V gene is TRBV4-3, the J gene TRBJ2-1, with unresolved D. This CDR3 is 13 amino acids long. CDR1 is LGHNA, CDR2 YSLEER, per germline. The CDR3 region is CASNQDKGIEQFF. DNA for the CDR3: TGCGCCAGCAACCAAGATAAGGGTATTGAGCAGTTCTTC.

This chain connects TRBV6-2 or TRBV6-3 to TRBJ2-1; 8 positions match TRBD2. V lost 4 bases, J lost 12 bases, and 11 bases stayed unmatched. The CDR3 is 14 amino acids. Looked up from germline, CDR1 is MNHEY and CDR2 is SVGEGT. The CDR3 protein is CASSSSGTRYGQFF. The CDR3 region has the DNA TGTGCCAGCAGTTCCTCCGGGACTAGGTATGGGCAGTTCTTC.

The rearrangement joins TRBV29-1 to TRBJ1-1, with 7 bases matching TRBD1. Germline values: CDR1 SQVTM, CDR2 ANQGSEA. This CDR3 contains 14 residues. Unmatched junction bases numbered 6, after V lost 3 bases and J lost 2 bases. CDR3 region: CSVEGQRRNTEAFF. The CDR3 coding sequence is TGCAGCGTTGAGGGACAGCGAAGAAACACTGAAGCTTTCTTT.

The V and J genes are TRBV6-2 or TRBV6-3 and TRBJ2-5; D is unclear. The end of the DNA aligns better with TRBJ2-7, so the J call may be wrong. In germline, CDR1 is MNHEY, CDR2 SVGEGT. CDR3 length: 13 residues. The DNA of the CDR3 is TGTGCCAGCAGTTACGACATAGGGCGCGAGCAGTACTTC. Protein product: CASSYDIGREQYF.

The CDR3 protein is CSALPMTRNEQFF. CDR3 in DNA: TGCAGTGCACTACCTATGACCCGCAATGAGCAGTTCTTC. This rearrangement joins TRBV20-1 to TRBJ2-1; D remains ambiguous. Between the trimmed V and J ends, which lost 6 bases and 6 bases, there was a span of 15 bases. Looked up from germline, CDR1 is DFQATT and CDR2 is SNEGSKA (reference sequence). The CDR3 covers 13 residues.